This T cell receptor (beta chain) appears in the sequencing data of a study of T-cell memory formation after mild COVID-19. TCRdb reanalysed the 5' RACE reads using MiXCR and keeps one entry per CDR3 protein. The sample lists 120,000 or so distinct CDR3 sequences, about a sixth occurring once. The germline gives CDR1 MNHEY, CDR2 SVGEGT. The CDR3 consists of 17 residues. The J segment lost 3 bases and the V segment lost 5 bases, leaving 12 bases of the junction unmatched. V is TRBV6-2 or TRBV6-3 and J is TRBJ2-7; 11 nucleotides agree with TRBD2. This clonotype originated in a man younger than 35 who had mild COVID-19 (a few samples of this study predate the infection). Cell type and time point are not known. The sequenced sample consisted of PBMCs or a T cell subset sorted from them (not recorded which). This CDR3 reads CASSAARTSGSYYEQYF. The CDR3, as DNA: TGTGCCAGCAGTGCGGCCCGAACTAGCGGGAGCTACTACGAGCAGTACTTC.